This T cell receptor (beta chain) was identified during a study of quantifying T cell responses using KT2 cells. Study summary: cDNA was made from DNase-treated RNA using alpha and beta constant primers. A predetermined fluorescence threshold ended the second PCR, run as a qPCR.

A single-stranded UMI oligo with SP2 sequence was ligated to cDNA 3' ends. An equimolar mix of RC1.1 and RC1.2 primed the beta chain across TRBC1 and TRBC2. TCRdb called the UMI-ligation and nested PCR reads again in MiXCR, with one record for every CDR3 protein. The sample carries approximately 60,000 distinct CDR3 sequences, approximately 13% recorded once. Different KT2-to-PBMC ratios were created with a constant PBMC count. This clonotype occurred many times. The CDR3 loop spans 15 amino acids. V lost 5 bases, J lost 0 bases, and 7 bases stayed unmatched. Germline CDR1 reads DFQATT; CDR2 reads SNEGSKA (reference sequence).

The chain is built from TRBV20-1 and TRBJ2-3, with 8 bases aligning to TRBD2. The receptor comes from a human donor. The material sequenced was PBMCs spiked with cells of the T cell clone KT2. This CDR3 is CSASKLAASTDTQYF. CDR3 DNA: TGCAGTGCTTCTAAACTAGCGGCCAGCACAGATACGCAGTATTTT.